This T cell receptor beta chain was retrieved from a study of post-analysis software for immune sequencing data. Study-wide context: In terms of disease course, relapsing-remitting, secondary progressive and progressive-relapsing multiple sclerosis were included.

CDR1 is SGHTA, CDR2 FQGNSA, per germline. The CDR3 is made up of 14 amino acids. With 7 bases clipped from V and 8 bases from J, the junction kept 9 bases outside the gene matches. Unique-molecular-identifier-tagged TCR beta cDNA libraries were used. Around 500,000 cDNA molecules came from around 1 to 10 million T cells. TCRdb reprocessed the PCR reads via MiXCR and lists one record per CDR3 protein. Counted here are about 770,000 distinct CDR3 sequences, about half occurring once; the ten biggest clones make up roughly 4.4%. About this clonotype: As yet, its antigen is unknown.

Notes on the study in general: Samples made in the same batch grouped tightly together by F measure. Patients carried several TRBV segments more frequently than controls did, and TRBV5-6, TRBV5-1 and TRBV20-1 were among them. Among multiple sclerosis patients, normalized Chao1 diversity was significantly below that of controls.

The sample was blood. This clonotype was sampled from a girl aged 5-17 years with multiple sclerosis. The rearrangement uses TRBV7-2 and TRBJ1-2; 11 bases align to TRBD1. The CDR3 DNA reads as TGTGCCAGCAACCCCCGGACAGGGGGCAGAGGCTACACCTTC. Translated: CASNPRTGGRGYTF.